This T cell receptor beta chain was profiled in a study of cytomegalovirus exposure and HLA in healthy donors. This clone was counted only a few times. The PCR was carried out with 60 Vbeta primers and 13 Jbeta primers. Profiled with immunoSEQ multiplex PCR; TCRdb holds only in-frame clones, not every one. The sample has some 90,000 clones; approximately 79% are singletons. Germline CDR1 MNHNY, CDR2 SVGAGI (reference sequence). Trimming left V 3 bases short and J 0 bases short, with 12 bases between. The CDR3 is made up of 16 amino acids. This chain joins TRBV6-6 and TRBJ1-3; no clear D. This receptor was obtained from a female donor in good health and CMV-seronegative. Material for sequencing was PBMCs. CDR3 loop: CASSYGTESSGNTIYF. Here the CDR3 DNA reads TGTGCCAGCAGTTATGGAACAGAATCCTCTGGAAACACCATATATTTT.